The 8 T cell receptor beta chains given below trace back to one sample, sequenced in a study of monozygotic twins with inflammatory bowel disease. No DNA is given; TCRdb re-called the 5' RACE reads and lists each CDR3 protein once. Its clone listing holds tens of thousands of distinct CDR3 sequences. Material: blood. The receptors here all came from a human donor with ulcerative colitis or Crohn's disease, or a healthy co-twin of an affected twin (not recorded which).

This chain joins TRBV5-1 and TRBJ2-7; the TCRdb call, TRBD2, lacks DNA for checking. There are 14 residues in the CDR3. The germline V gene encodes CDR1 SGHRS and CDR2 YFSETQ. The CDR3 loop is CASSLRQRSYEQYF.

This sequence joins TRBV7-6 and TRBJ2-1; TCRdb lists TRBD1, though no DNA is available to test this call. CDR1 is SGHVS and CDR2 is FNYEAQ in the germline V gene. This CDR3 region has 16 residues. CDR3 sequence reads: CASSPTGGARYNEQFF.

The genes are TRBV4-2 and TRBJ2-7; TCRdb reports TRBD2, a call that lacks DNA to check it against. The CDR3 loop spans 18 amino acids. CDR1 and CDR2 (germline): LGHNA, YNFKEQ. The CDR3: CASSPRGSGRGLINEQYF.

J is TRBJ2-3 and V is TRBV29-1; TCRdb returns TRBD1, unconfirmable since there is no DNA. The germline V gene encodes CDR1 SQVTM and CDR2 ANQGSEA. This CDR3 is built from 13 residues. CDR3 sequence: CSVRGQGTDTQYF.

The chain is built from TRBV19 and TRBJ1-5; TCRdb calls TRBD1, which cannot be checked without DNA. Germline CDR1 reads LNHDA; CDR2 reads SQIVND (reference sequence). CDR3 size: 17 residues. The CDR3 protein is CASSTSGQGVSNQPQHF.

The chain couples TRBV5-5 to TRBJ2-7. Germline CDR1 SGHKS, CDR2 YYEKEE (reference sequence). The CDR3 totals 13 residues. CDR3 in amino acids: CASSLAYPNEQYF. The full variable domain, completed using reference TRBV5-5 and TRBJ2-7, is DAGVTQSPTHLIKTRGQQVTLRCSPISGHKSVSWYQQVLGQGPQFIFQYYEKEERGRGNFPDRFSARQFPNYSSELNVNALLLGDSALYLCASSLAYPNEQYFGPGTRLTVT.

The chain is built from TRBV19 and TRBJ2-1. The CDR3 runs to 15 residues. CDR1 and CDR2 from the germline V gene are LNHDA and SQIVND (reference sequence). CDR3 sequence: CASSSTGGPYNEQFF.

CDR3 region: CASSLNGGAAEQFF. The V gene is TRBV5-1, the J gene TRBJ2-1; TCRdb lists TRBD2, though no DNA is available to test this call. The germline V gene encodes CDR1 SGHRS and CDR2 YFSETQ. The CDR3 spans 14 residues.